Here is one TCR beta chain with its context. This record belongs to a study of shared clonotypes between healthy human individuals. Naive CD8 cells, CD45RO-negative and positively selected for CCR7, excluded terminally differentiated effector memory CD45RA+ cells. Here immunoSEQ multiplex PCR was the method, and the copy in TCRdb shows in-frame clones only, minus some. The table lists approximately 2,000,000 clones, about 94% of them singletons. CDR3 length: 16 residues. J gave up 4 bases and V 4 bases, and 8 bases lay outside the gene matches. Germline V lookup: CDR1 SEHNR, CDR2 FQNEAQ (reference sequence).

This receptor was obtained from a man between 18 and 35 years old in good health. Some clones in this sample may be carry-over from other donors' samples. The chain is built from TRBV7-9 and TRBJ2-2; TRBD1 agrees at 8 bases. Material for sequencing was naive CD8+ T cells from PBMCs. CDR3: CASSSGGQGVTGELFF. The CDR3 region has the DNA TGTGCCAGCAGCTCAGGAGGACAGGGTGTCACCGGGGAGCTGTTTTTT.